One and the same sample provided the 23 T cell receptor beta chains below, sequenced in a study of T cell repertoires in cytomegalovirus infection. Via MiXCR, TCRdb re-called the reads, giving one row per CDR3 protein. The table has a few hundred thousand distinct CDR3 sequences, almost 40% seen once. Their cognate antigens are unknown. This specimen consisted of cultured PBMCs, obtained from culture after CMV antigen stimulation. The source of these receptors is a human donor in good health (CMV status not recorded). Some clones in this sample may be carry-over from other donors' samples.

The J gene is TRBJ2-2, the V gene TRBV19; D possibly corresponds to TRBD1 (5 bases). Germline V gene lookup returns CDR1 LNHDA and CDR2 SQIVND (reference sequence). V was pared by 4 bases and J by 5 bases, with 11 bases between. The CDR3 is 14 amino acids. The CDR3 coding sequence is TGTGCCAGTAGTACCGGTCGACAGACCGGGGAGCTGTTTTTT. The encoded protein is CASSTGRQTGELFF.

This clonotype was counted only a few times. The CDR3 bases are TGCGCCAGCAGCTTTTCGGGTCGGACTGAAGCTTTCTTT. It translates to CASSFSGRTEAFF. V and J are TRBV5-1 and TRBJ1-1; D unresolved. Trimming cost V 2 bases and J 5 bases, with 10 bases left between them. Per germline, CDR1 SGHRS and CDR2 YFSETQ. The CDR3 sequence is 13 residues long. Drawing the rest from reference TRBV5-1 and TRBJ1-1, the complete variable domain is KAGVTQTPRYLIKTRGQQVTLSCSPISGHRSVSWYQQTPGQGLQFLFEYFSETQRNKGNFPGRFSGRQFSNSRSEMNVSTLELGDSALYLCASSFSGRTEAFFGQGTRLTVV.

J is TRBJ1-1 and V is TRBV12-3 or TRBV12-4; D possibly corresponds to TRBD1 (6 bases). This CDR3 is 13 amino acids long. V gave up 8 bases and J gave up 4 bases, with 14 bases separating them. The CDR3 spells CASGGGWGTEAFF. The CDR3 region has the DNA TGTGCCAGCGGAGGGGGTTGGGGCACTGAAGCTTTCTTT.

The chain recombines TRBV19 with TRBJ2-1, with D perhaps given as TRBD1 or TRBD2 (5 bases each). Germline V lookup: CDR1 LNHDA, CDR2 SQIVND (reference sequence). This CDR3 has 16 amino acids. V lost 3 bases and J lost 1, with 13 bases in between. The CDR3 sequence: CASSMFAGTSYNEQFF. The DNA for the CDR3 is TGTGCCAGTAGTATGTTCGCCGGGACGTCCTACAATGAGCAGTTCTTC.

This clonotype turned up a few times. The chain couples TRBV7-2 to TRBJ2-7; D remains unclear. V dropped 5 bases and J dropped 2 bases, with 10 bases sitting between them. This CDR3 spans 13 amino acids. The germline gives CDR1 SGHTA, CDR2 FQGNSA. The CDR3 region has the DNA TGTGCCAGCAGCCTCGCCGTCACCTACGAGCAGTACTTC. Protein product: CASSLAVTYEQYF.

This chain connects TRBV6-5 to TRBJ2-1, with 9 bases aligning to TRBD1. Per germline, CDR1 MNHEY and CDR2 SVGAGI. The length of the CDR3 is 16 residues. V trimming: 4 bases; J trimming: 9 bases; junction bases outside the gene matches: 13. This chain's CDR3 is CASSSIAGQGNGEQFF. The DNA of the CDR3 is TGTGCCAGCAGTTCCATTGCGGGACAGGGTAACGGTGAGCAGTTCTTC.

The chain has TRBV12-3 or TRBV12-4 and TRBJ1-4; no clear D. V lost 1 base, J lost 7 bases, and 10 bases lay in between. This CDR3 spans 14 amino acids. CDR3 in amino acids: CASSLVGYGEKLFF. DNA for the CDR3: TGTGCCAGCAGTTTAGTCGGATACGGTGAAAAACTGTTTTTT.

This clonotype was seen a few times. This chain links TRBV7-9 with TRBJ2-2; maybe TRBD1 (6 bases). The CDR3 totals 17 residues. V lost 3 bases and J lost 2, with 16 bases in between. Germline V lookup: CDR1 SEHNR, CDR2 FQNEAQ (reference sequence). The CDR3 here is CASSFDRKLGNTGELFF. DNA for the CDR3: TGTGCCAGCAGCTTCGACAGGAAGTTGGGAAACACCGGGGAGCTGTTTTTT.

The chain links TRBV7-6 to TRBJ1-1; the D gene is possibly TRBD1 (6 bases). Germline V lookup: CDR1 SGHVS, CDR2 FNYEAQ. V lost 4 bases to trimming and J lost 1 base, with 19 bases between them. The CDR3 is made up of 17 amino acids. CDR3 amino acids: CASSSKTHRDPNTEAFF. Written as DNA, the CDR3 is TGTGCCAGCAGCTCGAAAACGCACAGGGACCCGAACACTGAAGCTTTCTTT. The full variable domain, rest sourced from reference TRBV7-6 and TRBJ1-1, is GAGVSQSPRYKVTKRGQDVALRCDPISGHVSLYWYRQALGQGPEFLTYFNYEAQQDKSGLPNDRFSAERPEGSISTLTIQRTEQRDSAMYRCASSSKTHRDPNTEAFFGQGTRLTVV.

The rearrangement uses TRBV3-1 and TRBJ2-1, with D uncertain. The CDR3 contains 14 residues. CDR1 and CDR2 (germline): LGHDT, YNNKEL (reference sequence). Trimming took off 4 bases at V and 5 bases at J, with 12 bases between the two ends. CDR3 amino acids: CASSPRVRDNEQFF. The CDR3 DNA sequence: TGTGCCAGCAGCCCCAGAGTTAGGGACAATGAGCAGTTCTTC.

This clonotype was seen more than once but under ten times. The rearrangement joins TRBV7-2 to TRBJ2-2, with a weak D call TRBD1 (5 bases). The CDR3 totals 15 residues. V lost 5 bases and J lost 2, with 12 bases in between. Germline V gene lookup returns CDR1 SGHTA and CDR2 FQGNSA. The CDR3 DNA is TGTGCCAGCAGCACCCGACAGCGAAACACCGGGGAGCTGTTTTTT. Residues: CASSTRQRNTGELFF.

This clonotype occurred a few times. The gene calls are TRBV6-2 or TRBV6-3 and TRBJ2-1, with TRBD2 identical over 9 bases. J gave up 7 bases and V 6 bases, and 10 bases lay outside the gene matches. The V gene's germline CDR1 is MNHEY and CDR2 SVGEGT. This CDR3 contains 15 residues. For the CDR3, the DNA is TGTGCCAGCAGCCGCGGCGGGAGGGCCGAAAATGAGCAGTTCTTC. Protein product: CASSRGGRAENEQFF.

The genes are TRBV7-8 and TRBJ2-7, with D possibly TRBD1 on 5 matching bases. CDR1 is SGHVS, CDR2 FQNEAQ, per germline. V lost 1 base and J 4 bases, leaving 17 bases between the germline ends. CDR3 length equals 16 residues. As DNA, the CDR3 is TGTGCCAGCAGCTTAGTCCGTTTGGGGCAGGGATACGAGCAGTACTTC. Its protein product is CASSLVRLGQGYEQYF. The variable domain in full, completed from reference TRBV7-8 and TRBJ2-7, reads GAGVSQSPRYKVAKRGQDVALRCDPISGHVSLFWYQQALGQGPEFLTYFQNEAQLDKSGLPSDRFFAERPEGSVSTLKIQRTQQEDSAVYLCASSLVRLGQGYEQYFGPGTRLTVT.

This CDR3 reads CASEGSYEQYF. As DNA, the CDR3 is TGTGCCTCGGAGGGTTCCTACGAGCAGTACTTC. This chain uses TRBV28 with TRBJ2-7; D may be TRBD2 (6 bases). The V and J ends lost 11 bases and 1 base respectively, with 9 bases between them. This CDR3 has 11 amino acids. CDR1 is MDHEN and CDR2 is SYDVKM in the germline V gene.

This clonotype was recorded many times. This chain joins TRBV6-2 or TRBV6-3 and TRBJ2-7; D remains unclear. Germline CDR1 MNHEY, CDR2 SVGEGT. V lost 6 bases and J 3 bases, leaving 9 bases between the germline ends. The CDR3 sequence is 12 residues long. The CDR3 bases are TGTGCCAGCAGCCTCCGAGTCTACGAGCAGTACTTC. This codes for CASSLRVYEQYF.

Note on this clonotype: The junction departs from the called germline gene at one end, perhaps through a read error. The chain combines TRBV20-1 with TRBJ2-7; TRBD1 agrees at 7 bases. The CDR3 extends over 13 amino acids. CDR1 and CDR2 (germline): DFQATT, SNEGSKA (reference sequence). CDR3 sequence (DNA): TGCAGTGCAAGAGGGGACAGACCCTACGAGCAGTACTTC. Protein sequence: CSARGDRPYEQYF.

This clonotype occurred a few times. This chain uses TRBV28 with TRBJ2-7; 11 bases align to TRBD2. Losses at the gene ends were 5 bases for V and 4 bases for J; bases not matched to a gene: 10. The CDR3 totals 16 residues. From germline, CDR1 is MDHEN and CDR2 SYDVKM. This CDR3 is CASSQLRASGRYEQYF. CDR3 DNA sequence: TGTGCCAGCAGTCAACTTAGGGCTAGCGGGAGGTACGAGCAGTACTTC.

The chain couples TRBV19 to TRBJ2-5; the D gene is possibly TRBD2 (7 bases). Per germline, CDR1 LNHDA and CDR2 SQIVND (reference sequence). This CDR3 spans 15 amino acids. Trimming cost V 5 bases and J 3 bases, with 16 bases left between them. The CDR3 DNA follows: TGTGCCAGTAGTCTACCCGGCGGGGGCGAAGAGACCCAGTACTTC. Residues: CASSLPGGGEETQYF. Combining the CDR3 with reference TRBV19 and TRBJ2-5 gives the whole variable domain DGGITQSPKYLFRKEGQNVTLSCEQNLNHDAMYWYRQDPGQGLRLIYYSQIVNDFQKGDIAEGYSVSREKKESFPLTVTSAQKNPTAFYLCASSLPGGGEETQYFGPGTRLLVL.

The table lists this clonotype with a few counts. J is TRBJ2-1 and V is TRBV11-1, with D possibly being TRBD2 (6 bases). Trimming took 5 bases from V and 9 from J, leaving 17 bases between them. The CDR3 sequence is 14 residues long. Germline V gene sequence: CDR1 SGHAT, CDR2 FQDESV (reference sequence). Here the CDR3 DNA reads TGTGCCAGCAGCACTACGGCGGGGCGATCTGAGCAGTTCTTC. The encoded protein is CASSTTAGRSEQFF.

This clonotype was detected only a few times. The genes are TRBV7-2 and TRBJ2-3, with TRBD1 matching over 7 bases. CDR1 is SGHTA, CDR2 FQGNSA, per germline. The CDR3 is 15 amino acids. J was trimmed by 1 base and V by 3 bases; bases with no gene match: 4. This CDR3 reads CASSFWDSRTDTQYF. The CDR3, as DNA: TGTGCCAGCAGCTTCTGGGACAGTCGCACAGATACGCAGTATTTT.

This clonotype was recorded a few times. The chain has TRBV7-8 and TRBJ2-7; possible D gene TRBD1, 5 bases. The CDR3 has 14 amino acids. The germline V gene encodes CDR1 SGHVS and CDR2 FQNEAQ. Between the trimmed V and J ends, which lost 3 bases and 3 bases, there was a span of 12 bases. CDR3 in amino acids: CASSFTDSYYEQYF. CDR3 sequence (DNA): TGTGCCAGCAGCTTTACCGACAGTTACTACGAGCAGTACTTC.

The rearrangement joins TRBV12-5 to TRBJ2-1, with a tentative D call TRBD2 (7 bases). The V end lost 8 bases, the J end lost 7 bases, and 21 bases lay between the germline ends. Germline V lookup: CDR1 LGHNT, CDR2 FRNRAP. This CDR3 region has 15 residues. The CDR3 spells CASSLRGALGNEQFF. The CDR3 DNA reads as TGTGCTAGTAGCCTTCGGGGGGCGCTGGGTAATGAGCAGTTCTTC.

The chain recombines TRBV12-3 or TRBV12-4 with TRBJ1-6; 7 bases match TRBD1. The CDR3 runs to 15 residues. Trimming cost V 6 bases and J 7 bases; bases outside gene matches: 9. The CDR3 coding sequence is TGTGCCAGCAGCCCTTACGGGACAGTAAATTCACCCCTCCACTTT. Amino acid sequence: CASSPYGTVNSPLHF.